What follows are 27 T cell receptor beta chains derived from one specimen sequenced in a study of T cells in Graves' hyperthyroidism and ophthalmopathy. Amplified regions were TCR beta CDR3 sequences from RNA transcripts. Carried out on the TCR CDR3, a first-round RT-PCR used the HTBI primer set. TCRdb used MiXCR to reprocess the multiplex PCR reads, holding one entry per CDR3 protein. The sample holds a few hundred thousand distinct CDR3 sequences, approximately 44% seen once. Sequences were obtained from peripheral blood or thyroid tissue (not recorded which). All receptors derive from a woman aged 18-29 years with Graves' hyperthyroidism.

This chain links TRBV2 with TRBJ2-7; 9 nucleotides line up with TRBD1. J gave up 5 bases and V 6 bases, and 11 bases lay outside the gene matches. The CDR3 runs to 15 residues. The germline V gene has CDR1 SNHLY and CDR2 FYNNEI. DNA for the CDR3: TGTGCCAGCAGACAATACCGGGACAGGGTCCACGAGCAGTACTTC. This translates into CASRQYRDRVHEQYF.

At least ten counts were recorded for this clonotype. The chain employs TRBV6-1 and TRBJ1-1, with D tentatively TRBD1 (6 bases). Trimming pared 7 bases from V and 3 bases from J, leaving 12 bases between. The V gene's germline CDR1 is MNHNS and CDR2 SASEGT. The CDR3 has 13 residues. CDR3 DNA sequence: TGTGCCAGCATCCGAAGGACAGACACTGAAGCTTTCTTT. Its protein is CASIRRTDTEAFF.

This clonotype was seen once. The chain couples TRBV4-1 to TRBJ2-5; D may be TRBD2 (7 bases). CDR1 is MGHRA, CDR2 YSYEKL, per germline. Trimming removed 8 bases at V and 2 bases at J, with 15 bases between. CDR3 length: 14 amino acids. DNA of the CDR3: TGCGCCAGCGGAAACAGGGAGGGACAAGAGACCCAGTACTTC. Its protein product is CASGNREGQETQYF.

Concerning this clonotype itself: A much larger clone differs by one base, so this may be a read error. This chain connects TRBV6-1 to TRBJ1-3; D is unclear. The CDR3 sequence is 12 residues long. The ends were cut back, 7 bases at V and 6 bases at J, with 10 bases in the middle. The germline gives CDR1 MNHNS, CDR2 SASEGT. The CDR3 protein is CASTFQKNTIYF. The CDR3 DNA follows: TGTGCCAGCACCTTCCAGAAAAACACCATATATTTT.

V gene TRBV5-1 combines with J gene TRBJ2-2, with D perhaps matching TRBD1 (6 bases). The CDR3 is 16 amino acids. Germline V CDR1 and CDR2: SGHRS, YFSETQ. Trimming stripped 3 bases from V and 4 bases from J, with 16 bases between. The CDR3, as DNA: TGCGCCAGCAGCTGGAGACAGGTCGGGGCCACCGGGGAGCTGTTTTTT. It codes for CASSWRQVGATGELFF.

This clonotype was counted at least ten times. The rearrangement uses TRBV7-2 and TRBJ1-5, with D tentatively TRBD1 (6 bases). Germline assignment: CDR1 SGHTA and CDR2 FQGNSA. The germline V and J ends were trimmed by 1 base and 3 bases, with 13 bases remaining between them. The length of the CDR3 is 16 residues. The chain's CDR3 is CASSLVEGDLNQPQHF. The CDR3 DNA sequence: TGTGCCAGCAGCTTAGTTGAGGGGGACCTCAATCAGCCCCAGCATTTT.

This clonotype has at least ten counts. V is TRBV2 and J is TRBJ2-7, with 7 bases identical to TRBD1. CDR1 is SNHLY and CDR2 is FYNNEI in the germline V gene. The length of the CDR3 is 17 residues. V trimming: 0 bases; J trimming: 0 bases; junction bases outside the gene matches: 8. Written as DNA, the CDR3 is TGTGCCAGCAGTGAAGCGCTTCTAGGGGGCAGCTCCTACGAGCAGTACTTC. Translating gives CASSEALLGGSSYEQYF. Supplemented by reference TRBV2 and TRBJ2-7, the full variable domain reads EPEVTQTPSHQVTQMGQEVILRCVPISNHLYFYWYRQILGQKVEFLVSFYNNEISEKSEIFDDQFSVERPDGSNFTLKIRSTKLEDSAMYFCASSEALLGGSSYEQYFGPGTRLTVT.

The J gene is TRBJ2-5, the V gene TRBV7-9, with a possible D match to TRBD1 (5 bases). Germline CDR1 SEHNR, CDR2 FQNEAQ (reference sequence). The ends were cut back, 6 bases at V and 6 bases at J, with 8 bases in the middle. This CDR3 has 11 amino acids. The CDR3 spells CASSSDKTQYF. CDR3 DNA sequence: TGTGCCAGCAGTTCGGACAAGACCCAGTACTTC.

This clonotype was observed at least ten times. The V and J genes are TRBV7-9 and TRBJ1-1; 7 positions agree with TRBD1. CDR3 length: 13 amino acids. Per germline, CDR1 SEHNR and CDR2 FQNEAQ (reference sequence). Losses at the gene ends were 3 bases for V and 7 bases for J; bases not matched to a gene: 5. Here the CDR3 DNA reads TGTGCCAGCAGCTTGGTAGGGACAGATGAAGCTTTCTTT. It encodes CASSLVGTDEAFF. The entire variable domain, with the rest obtained from reference TRBV7-9 and TRBJ1-1, is as follows: DTGVSQNPRHKITKRGQNVTFRCDPISEHNRLYWYRQTLGQGPEFLTYFQNEAQLEKSRLLSDRFSAERPKGSFSTLEIQRTEQGDSAMYLCASSLVGTDEAFFGQGTRLTVV.

This chain connects TRBV20-1 to TRBJ2-3; TRBD2 might be the D (6 bases). The CDR3 has 16 amino acids. The germline V gene has CDR1 DFQATT and CDR2 SNEGSKA (reference sequence). V was cut by 2 bases and J by 0 bases, with 15 bases left in between. For the CDR3, the DNA is TGCAGTGCTAGATCCGTGGGGGGATGGAGCACAGATACGCAGTATTTT. It yields the protein CSARSVGGWSTDTQYF.

CDR3 bases: TGTGCCAGCTCCATCTCGAGGGACTATAACGGCGAGATGGAGCAGTACTTC. As protein: CASSISRDYNGEMEQYF. V usage is TRBV7-2 and J usage is TRBJ2-7, with TRBD2 identical over 7 bases. V trimming: 8 bases; J trimming: 7 bases; junction bases outside the gene matches: 23. Germline V gene lookup returns CDR1 SGHTA and CDR2 FQGNSA. The CDR3 loop spans 17 amino acids.

This chain links TRBV29-1 with TRBJ1-5; tentatively, D is TRBD1 (5 bases). Trimming shortened V by 0 bases and J by 3 bases, and 6 bases separated the two germline ends. There are 13 residues in the CDR3. In germline, CDR1 is SQVTM, CDR2 ANQGSEA. This CDR3 is CSVEEGDNQPQHF. The DNA for the CDR3 is TGCAGCGTTGAAGAAGGGGACAATCAGCCCCAGCATTTT.

The V gene is TRBV20-1, the J gene TRBJ1-1; the D gene is possibly TRBD1 (5 bases). This CDR3 has 14 residues. V was shortened by 6 bases and J by 3 bases, with 17 bases between the two germline ends. In germline, CDR1 is DFQATT, CDR2 SNEGSKA (reference sequence). CDR3 in amino acids: CSAQGAGLDTEAFF. The CDR3 DNA follows: TGCAGTGCCCAAGGGGCAGGGCTGGACACTGAAGCTTTCTTT.

Here the CDR3 reads CAWGQGADTQYF. In nucleotides, the CDR3 is TGTGCCTGGGGACAGGGTGCGGATACGCAGTATTTT. The V and J genes are TRBV30 and TRBJ2-3; 8 bases agree with TRBD1. Germline V CDR1 and CDR2: GTSNPN, SVGIG (reference sequence). The CDR3 spans 12 residues. V lost 5 bases and J lost 6; bases outside the gene matches: 4.

This chain uses TRBV6-5 with TRBJ2-5; the D gene could be TRBD1 or TRBD2 (6 bases each). The CDR3 totals 14 residues. Germline CDR1 and CDR2: MNHEY and SVGAGI. The ends were cut back, 4 bases at V and 2 bases at J, with 11 bases in the middle. The CDR3 sequence: CASSSGGGQETQYF. For the CDR3, the DNA is TGTGCCAGCAGTTCCGGAGGGGGGCAAGAGACCCAGTACTTC.

As regards this clonotype: Its ends do not fully match the called genes, so a read error is possible. The J gene is TRBJ2-7, the V gene TRBV19, with D uncertain. This CDR3 is built from 11 residues. From germline, CDR1 is LNHDA and CDR2 SQIVND (reference sequence). In DNA, the CDR3 is TGTGCCAGTAGTGTTGGAGACGAGAAGTACTTC. It yields the protein CASSVGDEKYF. The whole variable domain, filled in from reference TRBV19 and TRBJ2-7, reads DGGITQSPKYLFRKEGQNVTLSCEQNLNHDAMYWYRQDPGQGLRLIYYSQIVNDFQKGDIAEGYSVSREKKESFPLTVTSAQKNPTAFYLCASSVGDEKYFGPGTRLTVT.

The chain joins TRBV29-1 to TRBJ1-2, with 7 bases that match TRBD1. Germline loops: CDR1 SQVTM, CDR2 ANQGSEA. CDR3 length equals 12 residues. CDR3 sequence (DNA): TGCAGTTCTTTAACAGGGGACTATGGCTACACCTTC. This codes for CSSLTGDYGYTF.

The table lists this clonotype with many counts. The chain joins TRBV6-2 or TRBV6-3 to TRBJ2-5; maybe TRBD1 (6 bases). Trimming pared 1 base from V and 3 bases from J, leaving 6 bases between. The germline gives CDR1 MNHEY, CDR2 SVGEGT. CDR3 length: 13 amino acids. The CDR3 sequence is CASSYYREETQYF. The CDR3 nucleotides read TGTGCCAGCAGTTACTACAGGGAAGAGACCCAGTACTTC.

This clonotype appeared many times. J is TRBJ2-5 and V is TRBV6-5; D is ambiguous. This CDR3 is 13 amino acids long. The germline V gene has CDR1 MNHEY and CDR2 SVGAGI. V was trimmed by 6 bases and J by 4 bases, leaving 12 bases between them. Here the CDR3 DNA reads TGTGCCAGCAGAACCCGAGTAGGAGAGACCCAGTACTTC. It yields the protein CASRTRVGETQYF.

Turning to this clonotype: At one boundary the junction diverges from the germline segment, which might be a read error. The gene calls are TRBV20-1 and TRBJ1-1; D unresolved. Germline CDR1 DFQATT, CDR2 SNEGSKA (reference sequence). The CDR3 totals 14 residues. This CDR3 reads CGAGDAELNTEAFF. The CDR3 DNA reads TGCGGTGCGGGAGACGCGGAGCTGAACACTGAAGCTTTCTTT.

Ten or more counts support this clonotype. V is TRBV7-9 and J is TRBJ2-7, with TRBD1 as a possible D gene (6 bases). From germline, CDR1 is SEHNR and CDR2 FQNEAQ (reference sequence). The CDR3 consists of 14 residues. Trimming shortened V by 5 bases and J by 0 bases, and 11 bases separated the two germline ends. For the CDR3, the DNA is TGTGCCAGCAGCACAGGGTTTGGCTCCTACGAGCAGTACTTC. Protein sequence: CASSTGFGSYEQYF.

This chain uses TRBV20-1 with TRBJ2-7, with D hard to call. Trimming took 4 bases from V and 5 from J, leaving 12 bases between them. This CDR3 comprises 12 residues. Germline CDR1 and CDR2: DFQATT and SNEGSKA (reference sequence). CDR3 loop: CSAMSARDEQYF. DNA for the CDR3: TGCAGTGCTATGTCGGCTCGGGACGAGCAGTACTTC.

This clonotype was detected a few times. J is TRBJ2-2 and V is TRBV14; unclear D gene. V lost 7 bases and J 2 bases, leaving 8 bases between the germline ends. Germline V gives CDR1 SGHDN, CDR2 FVKESK. The CDR3 contains 13 residues. Here the CDR3 DNA reads TGTGCCAGCATGGGCAGCAACACCGGGGAGCTGTTTTTT. Translating gives CASMGSNTGELFF.

The chain carries TRBV29-1 and TRBJ1-2; D is unresolved. The CDR3 sequence is 11 residues long. V was clipped by 7 bases and J by 3 bases, with 9 bases between them. Germline V gives CDR1 SQVTM, CDR2 ANQGSEA. This CDR3 is CSARPDYGYTF. In DNA form, the CDR3 reads TGCAGCGCCCGGCCAGACTATGGCTACACCTTC.

This clonotype occurred many times. CDR3 nucleotides: TGTGCCAGCAGCCACACAGGGGCTGATTCACCCCTCCACTTT. Translated: CASSHTGADSPLHF. The chain couples TRBV7-9 to TRBJ1-6, with 7 bases matching TRBD1. The CDR3 has 14 residues. After removal of 5 bases from V and 8 bases from J, the junction contained 6 bases not matched to a gene. Germline V gives CDR1 SEHNR, CDR2 FQNEAQ (reference sequence).

Written as DNA, the CDR3 is TGCAGTGCTAGTACCGGGACAGGGTATCAGCCCCAGCATTTT. Residues: CSASTGTGYQPQHF. The chain uses TRBV20-1 and TRBJ1-5; 9 bases line up with TRBD1. This CDR3 spans 14 amino acids. CDR1 is DFQATT and CDR2 is SNEGSKA in the germline V gene (reference sequence). V shed 3 bases, J shed 5 bases, and the junction held 5 bases outside the gene matches.

This chain uses TRBV29-1 with TRBJ2-7; a weak D match, TRBD1 (5 bases). With 2 bases removed from V and 7 bases from J, the gap between germline ends came to 18 bases. This CDR3 is 14 amino acids long. Germline V gene sequence: CDR1 SQVTM, CDR2 ANQGSEA. For the CDR3, the DNA is TGCAGCGTTGAACGGGTGACAGTCCTCTCGGAGCAGTACTTC. Its protein product is CSVERVTVLSEQYF.